These 11 T cell receptor beta chains share one sample of origin, sequenced in a study of blood T cell repertoires in COVID-19. Sequencing was performed with immunoSEQ multiplex PCR; in TCRdb, only in-frame clones are kept and a portion is missing. The sample holds roughly 260,000 clones, 86% seen once. Sequencing was carried out using peripheral blood. These receptors were obtained from a man in his forties or fifties who had recovered from COVID-19.

J is TRBJ1-2 and V is TRBV7-9; 7 bases match TRBD1. The CDR3 is 14 residues long. Germline V CDR1 and CDR2: SEHNR, FQNEAQ (reference sequence). With 3 bases clipped from V and 8 bases from J, the junction kept 9 bases outside the gene matches. The CDR3 nucleotides are TGTGCCAGCAGCTTGAAGACAGGGTTAGCGGGCTACACCTTC. Its translation: CASSLKTGLAGYTF. Variable domain in full (rest from reference TRBV7-9 and TRBJ1-2): DTGVSQNPRHKITKRGQNVTFRCDPISEHNRLYWYRQTLGQGPEFLTYFQNEAQLEKSRLLSDRFSAERPKGSFSTLEIQRTEQGDSAMYLCASSLKTGLAGYTFGSGTRLTVV.

CDR3 region: CASSERTGGITDTQYF. The CDR3 DNA is TGCGCCAGCAGTGAGCGAACGGGAGGCATCACAGATACGCAGTATTTT. The rearrangement uses TRBV10-2 and TRBJ2-3; TRBD2 agrees at 7 bases. J was trimmed by 2 bases and V by 2 bases; bases with no gene match: 7. The germline CDR1 and CDR2 sequences are WSHSY and SAAADI. CDR3 size: 16 residues.

V gene TRBV7-2 combines with J gene TRBJ1-3; the match to TRBD1 covers 8 bases. The CDR3 totals 16 residues. J lost 0 bases, V lost 5 bases, and 6 bases had no gene match. Germline-derived CDR1 and CDR2 are SGHTA and FQGNSA. DNA for the CDR3: TGTGCCAGCAGCCGGGGACAGGCGACCTCTGGAAACACCATATATTTT. It specifies CASSRGQATSGNTIYF.

The V gene is TRBV5-4, the J gene TRBJ1-6; D is possibly TRBD1 (6 bases). The CDR3 length is 15 residues. Germline CDR1 and CDR2: SGHNT and YYREEE (reference sequence). The ends were cut back, 4 bases at V and 12 bases at J, with 20 bases in the middle. CDR3 DNA sequence: TGTGCCAGCAGCCCTTGGACAGATTCCGATGAACCCCTCCACTTT. Protein sequence: CASSPWTDSDEPLHF. Using reference TRBV5-4 and TRBJ1-6 for the parts outside the CDR3, the full variable domain is ETGVTQSPTHLIKTRGQQVTLRCSSQSGHNTVSWYQQALGQGPQFIFQYYREEENGRGNFPPRFSGLQFPNYSSELNVNALELDDSALYLCASSPWTDSDEPLHFGNGTRLTVT.

The rearrangement links TRBV6-6 to TRBJ1-2, with 7 nucleotides matching TRBD1. Trimming removed 2 bases from V and 2 bases from J; junction bases left unmatched: 5. This CDR3 comprises 15 residues. Per germline, CDR1 MNHNY and CDR2 SVGAGI (reference sequence). The CDR3 spells CASSYGRTGNYGYTF. In nucleotides, the CDR3 is TGTGCCAGCAGTTACGGTCGGACAGGAAACTATGGCTACACCTTC.

CDR3 in DNA: TGCGCCAGCAAAAGGACAGGAACCTTCATTAACAATGAGCAGTTCTTC. This translates into CASKRTGTFINNEQFF. The chain uses TRBV5-1 and TRBJ2-1; 7 bases line up with TRBD1. Germline CDR1 is SGHRS and CDR2 is YFSETQ. The length of the CDR3 is 16 residues. Germline trimming cut 6 bases from V and 5 bases from J; bases unmatched to any gene: 14.

The chain employs TRBV29-1 and TRBJ1-2, with 8 bases aligning to TRBD1. J gave up 2 bases and V 0 bases, and 8 bases lay outside the gene matches. The germline CDR1 and CDR2 sequences are SQVTM and ANQGSEA. The CDR3 consists of 16 residues. CDR3 loop: CSVEDIGGQGNYGYTF. CDR3 nucleotide sequence: TGCAGCGTTGAAGATATAGGAGGACAGGGAAACTATGGCTACACCTTC.

A word on this clone: Other nucleotide sequences in the sample specify the same CDR3. The rearrangement joins TRBV5-1 to TRBJ2-7; TRBD2 is a possible D gene (5 bases). The length of the CDR3 is 13 residues. Trimming left V 0 bases short and J 4 bases short, with 8 bases between. CDR1 and CDR2 from the germline V gene are SGHRS and YFSETQ. CDR3 nucleotide sequence: TGCGCCAGCAGCTTGGTGGGCGGGTACGAGCAGTACTTC. This encodes CASSLVGGYEQYF.

The chain recombines TRBV19 with TRBJ2-3, with 10 bases that match TRBD2. With 6 bases clipped from V and 1 base from J, the junction kept 4 bases outside the gene matches. From germline, CDR1 is LNHDA and CDR2 SQIVND (reference sequence). This CDR3 region has 15 residues. This CDR3 is CASRDGLAGTDTQYF. The CDR3 DNA reads as TGTGCCAGTAGGGATGGACTAGCGGGCACAGATACGCAGTATTTT.

V usage is TRBV3-1 (or the pseudogene TRBV3-2) and J usage is TRBJ1-6; possibly TRBD1 for D (6 bases). Per the germline V gene, CDR1 is LGHDT and CDR2 is YNNKEL (reference sequence). The length of the CDR3 is 13 residues. With 2 bases removed from V and 7 bases from J, the gap between germline ends came to 6 bases. The CDR3 sequence: CASSQTGNSPLHF. Here the CDR3 DNA reads TGTGCCAGCAGCCAAACAGGGAATTCACCCCTCCACTTT.

This clone was recorded only once. The chain recombines TRBV6-6 with TRBJ1-1; 11 nucleotides line up with TRBD1. The CDR3 covers 15 residues. V gave up 7 bases and J gave up 4 bases; unmatched junction bases: 8. Per the germline V gene, CDR1 is MNHNY and CDR2 is SVGAGI (reference sequence). The DNA for the CDR3 is TGTGCCAGCACCTCAAGGGGACAGGGGGGCACTGAAGCTTTCTTT. Residues: CASTSRGQGGTEAFF.